The rows below give T cell receptor beta chains drawn from one sample of a study of cytomegalovirus exposure and HLA in healthy donors. Repertoires were generated with immunoSEQ multiplex PCR, while TCRdb's copy carries only in-frame clones and drops some. This sample has roughly 100,000 clones, with roughly 80% found just once. Sequencing was performed on PBMCs. The receptor source for this set is a man in his fifties in good health and CMV-seropositive. Both conserved end residues are trimmed from each CDR3.

TRBV30	14	TRBJ2-1	AWSKALAGGRNEQF
TRBV19	12	TRBJ1-1	ASHAWAGNTEAF
TRBV27	12	TRBJ2-7	ASSRDRNSYEQY
TRBV28	15	TRBJ2-1	ASRSTGTGGYRPEQF
TRBV2	12	TRBJ2-1	ASSPSLAGGKQF
TRBV4-3	12	TRBJ2-2	ASREGGFTGELF
TRBV4-3	12	TRBJ2-1	ASSQDPSYGEQF
TRBV20-1	8	TRBJ2-1	SAIYNEQF
TRBV29-1	9	TRBJ2-7	SVDFGSEQY
TRBV2	20	TRBJ2-1	ASSKNLLGTGGIGSSYNEQF
TRBV23-1	7	TRBJ1-5	ASSEQGS
TRBV6-5	10	TRBJ1-1	ASSRRQGEAF
TRBV10-3	13	TRBJ1-1	AISEPDRGHTEAF
TRBV28	14	TRBJ1-4	ASSLNQGASNEKLF
TRBV7-9	14	TRBJ2-2	ASSLPTGGMTGELF
TRBV4-3	14	TRBJ2-3	ASSHLHGQGVDTQY
TRBV29-1	10	TRBJ2-2	SVAPRTGELF
TRBV5-1	16	TRBJ1-6	ASSLGQGARDYNSPLH
TRBV7-8	13	TRBJ2-5	ASSLRDRGDETQY
TRBV7-3	14	TRBJ1-4	ASSLVLETYNEKLF
TRBV6-5	10	TRBJ2-2	ASSRDTGELF
TRBV28	13	TRBJ2-4	ASSFPSRAKNIQY
TRBV10-3	12	TRBJ2-5	AISDDRGLETQY
TRBV7-6	14	TRBJ2-2	ASSLVGTQFTGELF
TRBV5-1	14	TRBJ2-3	ASSPAGYSFTDTQY
TRBV7-9	14	TRBJ1-4	ASSPLQRATNEKLF
TRBV30	11	TRBJ2-1	AWTSGRGYEQF
TRBV28	9	TRBJ2-5	ASRSRETQY
TRBV5-1	14	TRBJ2-2	ASSLLADSNTGELF
TRBV18	14	TRBJ2-1	ASSPPGGLARNEQF
TRBV5-1	11	TRBJ2-5	ASSFNSLETQY
TRBV30	9	TRBJ2-4	AWRVGNIQY
TRBV25-1	13	TRBJ2-7	ASSGGLAGANEQY
TRBV18	12	TRBJ2-1	ASKPRDRVGEQF
TRBV5-1	13	TRBJ2-3	ASAAGVAMEDTQY
TRBV2	10	TRBJ2-7	ASNIRRGEQY
TRBV5-4	14	TRBJ2-3	ASSLGREAHTDTQY
TRBV5-6	13	TRBJ2-7	ASSGPGLADYEQY
TRBV5-1	14	TRBJ2-5	ASSKGLAGGLETQY
TRBV21-1	13	TRBJ2-1	ASTTSGSSYNEQF
TRBV11-3	11	TRBJ2-2	ASSLRGIGELF
TRBV9	11	TRBJ1-5	ASSVDTNQPQH
TRBV10-3	16	TRBJ1-4	AISESEGRSATNEKLF
TRBV7-3	16	TRBJ2-1	ASSPTGTSGKAYNEQF
TRBV6-6	14	TRBJ2-3	ASSYSVGTTADTQY
TRBV19	14	TRBJ2-7	ASSTTGTASSYEQY
TRBV30	9	TRBJ2-7	AWSRSYEQY
TRBV6-8	8	TRBJ1-1	ASSEREAF
TRBV5-1	12	TRBJ2-7	ASTTGTGGYEQY
TRBV7-9	12	TRBJ2-2	ASSFSGATGELF
TRBV4-3	15	TRBJ2-2	ASSQGRSREIIGELF
TRBV7-9	14	TRBJ2-1	ASSRTGTGGLGEQF
TRBV28	12	.	ASSTSGSFYEQY
TRBV5-5	13	TRBJ2-2	ASSLTGGSTGELF